This is a list of T cell receptor beta chains from one sample in a study of T cell responses to AZD1222 COVID-19 vaccine. Libraries were prepared by immunoSEQ multiplex PCR; TCRdb keeps only in-frame clonotypes and omits some of them. The repertoire holds around 99,000 clones, with more than 80% as singletons. This sample comprised peripheral blood, obtained on day 0 of AZD1222 vaccination. These receptors came from an adult in good health. CDR3s include the opening cysteine and the closing phenylalanine or tryptophan. The D gene is left open where the match is weak. Size is stated for part of the rows, as once, few or many counts, or as a class when the clone is expanded.

V,D,J,size,CDR3,DNA
TRBV7-2,.,TRBJ2-7,.,CATRSGRSYEQYF,TGTGCCACCCGATCAGGTCGCTCCTACGAGCAGTACTTC
TRBV27,TRBD2,TRBJ2-1,.,CASKRLIAGGISSYNEQFF,TGTGCCAGCAAACGCCTCATAGCGGGAGGGATTAGCTCCTACAATGAGCAGTTCTTC
TRBV7-2,.,TRBJ1-1,.,CASSLQGLYAEAFF,TGTGCCAGCAGCTTACAGGGTCTCTACGCTGAAGCTTTCTTT
TRBV7-9,.,TRBJ1-1,.,CASSLQGSMNTEAFF,TGTGCCAGCAGCTTACAGGGTTCGATGAACACTGAAGCTTTCTTT
TRBV29-1,TRBD2,TRBJ2-3,.,CSASLATRRDTQYF,TGCAGCGCCTCACTAGCGACCCGTAGGGATACGCAGTATTTT
TRBV7-8,.,TRBJ2-1,.,CASSSRNEQFF,TGTGCCAGCAGCTCCAGGAATGAGCAGTTCTTC
TRBV5-1,TRBD1,TRBJ2-5,.,CASSPNRQTGVETQYF,TGCGCCAGCAGCCCCAATCGGCAAACAGGGGTAGAGACCCAGTACTTC
TRBV5-4,TRBD1,TRBJ1-2,.,CASSLQGGANYGYTF,TGTGCCAGCAGCTTGCAGGGGGGGGCTAACTATGGCTACACCTTC
TRBV14,TRBD1,TRBJ1-1,.,CASSRRWTGDAEAFF,TGTGCCAGCAGCCGCAGATGGACAGGGGACGCTGAAGCTTTCTTT
TRBV30,.,TRBJ2-6,.,CAWSVKGSGANVLTF,TGTGCCTGGAGTGTAAAGGGGTCTGGGGCCAACGTCCTGACTTTC
TRBV28,.,TRBJ1-5,.,CASSLTWVQPQHF,TGTGCCAGCAGTTTGACGTGGGTTCAGCCCCAGCATTTT
TRBV20-1,.,TRBJ2-1,.,CSARFYNEQFF,TGCAGTGCCCGATTCTACAATGAGCAGTTCTTC
TRBV5-1,TRBD2,TRBJ2-1,.,CASSLAGSSYNEQFF,TGCGCCAGCAGCTTAGCGGGATCGTCCTACAATGAGCAGTTCTTC
TRBV7-8,TRBD2,TRBJ2-7,.,CASAVGRISYEQYF,TGTGCCAGCGCTGTCGGGAGGATCTCCTACGAGCAGTACTTC
TRBV4-1,.,TRBJ2-3,once,CASSQGFSDTQYF,TGCGCCAGCAGCCAGGGTTTTAGCGATACGCAGTATTTT
TRBV5-4,TRBD2,TRBJ2-3,once,CASSLFLAGRATDTQYF,TGTGCCAGCAGCTTGTTCCTAGCGGGAAGGGCCACAGATACGCAGTATTTT
TRBV5-4,.,TRBJ1-3,.,CASSSKANDRPGNTIYF,TGTGCCAGCAGCTCTAAGGCCAACGACAGGCCTGGAAACACCATATATTTT
TRBV3-1/TRBV3-2,TRBD1,TRBJ2-2,.,CASRGGAGQGAPNTGELFF,TGTGCCAGCAGGGGGGGGGCGGGACAGGGGGCCCCGAACACCGGGGAGCTGTTTTTT
TRBV6-1,.,TRBJ1-5,.,CASSEGGGDQPQHF,TGTGCCAGCAGTGAAGGGGGTGGTGACCAGCCCCAGCATTTT
TRBV11-2,TRBD1,TRBJ2-7,.,CASSQYGTGHTYEQYF,TGTGCCAGCAGCCAATACGGGACAGGGCACACCTACGAGCAGTACTTC
TRBV27,.,TRBJ2-4,.,CASSPQGGIQYF,TGTGCCAGCAGTCCACAGGGAGGCATTCAGTACTTC
TRBV29-1,.,TRBJ2-5,once,CSAGRQGETQYF,TGCAGCGCCGGGAGGCAGGGGGAGACCCAGTACTTC
TRBV20-1,.,TRBJ2-7,.,CSASPSEYEQYF,TGCAGTGCTAGTCCTAGCGAATACGAGCAGTACTTC
TRBV9,.,TRBJ1-3,.,CASSPGQPLFGNTIYF,TGTGCCAGCAGCCCCGGGCAGCCTTTGTTTGGAAACACCATATATTTT
TRBV7-2,TRBD1,TRBJ1-5,.,CASSSGTVGFQPQHF,TGTGCCAGCAGCTCCGGGACAGTAGGATTTCAGCCCCAGCATTTT
TRBV9,.,TRBJ1-1,once,CASSPSGASVAFF,TGTGCCAGCAGCCCATCCGGGGCCTCAGTCGCTTTCTTT
TRBV18,TRBD1,TRBJ1-5,.,CASSPATGYNQPQHF,TGTGCCAGCTCACCCGCGACAGGGTACAATCAGCCCCAGCATTTT
TRBV10-3,.,TRBJ1-2,.,CAISGDSPIYGYTF,TGTGCCATCAGTGGCGACAGCCCTATCTATGGCTACACCTTC
TRBV6-5,.,TRBJ1-5,.,CASSYGRRSNQPQHF,TGTGCCAGCAGTTACGGACGGCGAAGCAATCAGCCCCAGCATTTT
TRBV3-1/TRBV3-2,TRBD1,TRBJ2-7,once,CASSWDSSYEQYF,TGTGCCAGCAGCTGGGACAGCTCCTACGAGCAGTACTTC
TRBV10-3,.,TRBJ1-3,.,CATFDGTSGNTIYF,TGTGCCACCTTCGACGGCACCTCTGGAAACACCATATATTTT
TRBV6-6,.,TRBJ2-1,few,CASSYLQVGEQFF,TGTGCCAGCAGTTACTTACAGGTTGGTGAGCAGTTCTTC
TRBV28,.,TRBJ1-2,once,CASSTSGAMNYGYTF,TGTGCCAGCAGTACCTCAGGGGCGATGAACTATGGCTACACCTTC
TRBV19,.,TRBJ2-7,.,CASTPQGRDEQYF,TGTGCCAGTACTCCACAGGGTCGGGACGAGCAGTACTTC
TRBV27,TRBD1,TRBJ2-7,.,CASSPGTAFHEQYF,TGTGCCAGCAGTCCCGGGACAGCTTTCCACGAGCAGTACTTC
TRBV10-3,.,TRBJ1-5,.,CAISREGGNQPQHF,TGTGCCATCAGTCGGGAGGGGGGCAATCAGCCCCAGCATTTT
TRBV7-9,TRBD1,TRBJ2-2,.,CASSSGTGTPKATGELFF,TGTGCCAGCAGCTCCGGGACAGGTACTCCCAAAGCAACCGGGGAGCTGTTTTTT
TRBV4-2,TRBD2,TRBJ2-2,.,CASRLAGNTGELFF,TGTGCCAGCAGACTAGCGGGAAACACCGGGGAGCTGTTTTTT
TRBV5-4,.,TRBJ1-2,.,CASSLEQGPDGYTF,TGTGCCAGCAGCTTGGAACAGGGCCCGGATGGCTACACCTTC
TRBV3-1/TRBV3-2,.,TRBJ2-5,.,CASSQDPGRETQYF,TGTGCCAGCAGCCAAGATCCAGGGAGGGAGACCCAGTACTTC
TRBV3-1/TRBV3-2,.,TRBJ2-5,.,CASSQALVETQYF,TGTGCCAGCAGCCAAGCACTCGTAGAGACCCAGTACTTC
TRBV27,.,TRBJ2-7,once,CASSLSAPAVLPYEQYF,TGTGCCAGCAGTTTATCCGCCCCGGCGGTTCTCCCCTACGAGCAGTACTTC
TRBV2,TRBD1,TRBJ1-5,.,CASSRGRRQPQHF,TGTGCCAGCAGCAGGGGGCGACGTCAGCCCCAGCATTTT
TRBV24-1,.,TRBJ2-1,.,CATSDFIGRSGVSNEQFF,TGTGCCACCAGTGATTTTATCGGTCGGTCGGGAGTCTCCAATGAGCAGTTCTTC
TRBV3-1/TRBV3-2,.,TRBJ1-5,once,CASSLLAPIWHHQPQHF,TGTGCCAGCAGCTTACTAGCTCCCATTTGGCATCATCAGCCCCAGCATTTT
TRBV6-6,.,TRBJ2-2,.,CASSGTGLRDGELFF,TGTGCCAGCAGTGGGACGGGACTCAGAGACGGGGAGCTGTTTTTT
TRBV7-9,.,TRBJ1-5,few,CASSFAASNQPQHF,TGTGCCAGCAGCTTTGCAGCTAGCAATCAGCCCCAGCATTTT
TRBV27,TRBD1,TRBJ2-1,.,CATRGQGYNEQFF,TGTGCCACCAGAGGACAGGGTTACAATGAGCAGTTCTTC
TRBV6-2/TRBV6-3,.,TRBJ1-2,.,CASSYLDGYYGYTF,TGTGCCAGCAGTTACCTCGACGGATACTATGGCTACACCTTC
TRBV28,.,TRBJ1-4,.,CASTTRTEGEKLFF,TGTGCCAGTACTACTAGGACCGAAGGTGAAAAACTGTTTTTT
TRBV23-1,TRBD1,TRBJ1-1,.,CASSQSIDFMDRGRNTEAFF,TGCGCCAGCAGTCAATCGATTGACTTTATGGACAGGGGGCGGAACACTGAAGCTTTCTTT
TRBV27,.,TRBJ2-3,.,CASSLLGSFSTDTQYF,TGTGCCAGCAGTTTACTGGGCAGCTTTAGCACAGATACGCAGTATTTT
TRBV2,.,TRBJ2-7,.,CASSEGPVLSSYEQYF,TGTGCCAGCAGTGAAGGGCCGGTGCTAAGCTCCTACGAGCAGTACTTC
TRBV29-1,.,TRBJ2-2,.,CSAASDLNTGELFF,TGCAGCGCTGCTTCGGATCTGAACACCGGGGAGCTGTTTTTT
TRBV7-2,.,TRBJ2-3,.,CASSLAQSSGDTQYF,TGTGCCAGCAGCTTAGCCCAAAGCAGTGGAGATACGCAGTATTTT
TRBV27,.,TRBJ2-1,.,CASSWTVGLSYNEQFF,TGTGCCAGCAGTTGGACGGTCGGCCTTTCCTACAATGAGCAGTTCTTC
TRBV9,TRBD2,TRBJ2-2,.,CASTRLANTGELFF,TGTGCCAGCACCAGACTAGCCAACACCGGGGAGCTGTTTTTT
TRBV6-6,.,TRBJ2-7,.,CASSYPGEGAGEQYF,TGTGCCAGCAGTTACCCCGGGGAAGGGGCGGGCGAGCAGTACTTC